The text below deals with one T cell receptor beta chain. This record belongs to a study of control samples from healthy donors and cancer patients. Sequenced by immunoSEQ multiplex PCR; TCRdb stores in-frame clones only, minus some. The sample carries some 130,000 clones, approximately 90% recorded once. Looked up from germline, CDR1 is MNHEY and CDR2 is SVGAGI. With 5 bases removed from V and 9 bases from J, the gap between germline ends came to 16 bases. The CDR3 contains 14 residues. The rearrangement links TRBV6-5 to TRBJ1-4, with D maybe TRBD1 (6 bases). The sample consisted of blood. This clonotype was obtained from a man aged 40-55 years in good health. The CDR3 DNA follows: TGTGCCAGCAGTAACCGGGACAAGGGCCAAAAACTGTTTTTT. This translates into CASSNRDKGQKLFF.